The 21 T cell receptor beta chains in this list originate from one sample, sequenced in a study of OX40 agonist ivuxolimab in advanced cancers. Clones were read by immunoSEQ multiplex PCR, and TCRdb kept only the in-frame ones, dropping some. The sample includes about 130,000 clones, 85% to 95% of them seen just once. The starting material was CD4+ or CD8+ T cells sorted from blood, obtained in a trial of the OX40 agonist ivuxolimab. The source of these receptors is an adult with an advanced solid tumor such as melanoma, head and neck, liver or kidney cancer.

This chain joins TRBV27 and TRBJ1-2; a possible D gene is TRBD1 (5 bases). The V and J ends lost 6 bases and 2 bases respectively, with 7 bases between them. Germline CDR1 and CDR2: MNHEY and SMNVEV (reference sequence). The CDR3 runs to 12 residues. The CDR3 sequence: CASRRGNYGYTF. DNA for the CDR3: TGTGCCAGCAGACGGGGGAACTATGGCTACACCTTC.

The chain links TRBV6-1 to TRBJ2-3; TRBD2 agrees at 8 bases. The length of the CDR3 is 15 residues. V shed 2 bases and J 6 bases; nucleotides not matched to a gene: 7. In germline, CDR1 is MNHNS, CDR2 SASEGT. The CDR3 loop reads CASSESSGGADTQYF. The CDR3 nucleotides are TGTGCCAGCAGTGAATCGTCGGGAGGGGCGGATACGCAGTATTTT.

This sequence joins TRBV5-1 and TRBJ2-5, with 9 nucleotides matching TRBD1. The CDR3 loop spans 15 amino acids. The V segment lost 0 bases and the J segment 4 bases; nucleotides outside the gene matches: 4. Germline CDR1 and CDR2: SGHRS and YFSETQ. The DNA for the CDR3 is TGCGCCAGCAGCTTGGGGTTGGACAGGGGAGAGACCCAGTACTTC. Encoded protein: CASSLGLDRGETQYF.

A single count supports this clone. The chain combines TRBV6-5 with TRBJ2-7; possibly TRBD1 for D (5 bases). Trimming stripped 6 bases from V and 4 bases from J, with 13 bases between. This CDR3 spans 13 amino acids. The germline V gene encodes CDR1 MNHEY and CDR2 SVGAGI. Written as DNA, the CDR3 is TGTGCCAGCAGCCCCAGGGCGCGTTACGAGCAGTACTTC. It codes for CASSPRARYEQYF.

The chain recombines TRBV27 with TRBJ1-1; tentatively, D is TRBD1 (5 bases). Germline lookup yields CDR1 MNHEY and CDR2 SMNVEV (reference sequence). The CDR3 spans 15 residues. V was clipped by 5 bases and J by 1 base, with 14 bases between them. CDR3 sequence reads: CASSHRQISNTEAFF. CDR3 bases: TGTGCCAGCAGTCACCGACAGATTTCGAACACTGAAGCTTTCTTT.

CDR3 protein: CASSQELSSNNEQFF. CDR3 nucleotides: TGCGCCAGCAGCCAAGAACTTTCCAGCAACAATGAGCAGTTCTTC. The chain links TRBV4-3 to TRBJ2-1, with D unclear. CDR1 and CDR2 (germline): LGHNA, YSLEER. Between the trimmed V and J ends, which lost 0 bases and 5 bases, there was a span of 11 bases. The CDR3 is 15 amino acids.

For this clone: At the DNA level, this CDR3 is encoded by other sequences in the same sample as well. The chain has TRBV18 and TRBJ2-7; 7 bases line up with TRBD1. This CDR3 comprises 14 residues. CDR1 KGHSH and CDR2 LQKENI come from the germline V gene. With 3 bases clipped from V and 1 base from J, the junction kept 3 bases outside the gene matches. Here the CDR3 reads CASSPPDRSYEQYF. The CDR3 DNA sequence: TGTGCCAGCTCACCTCCGGACAGGTCCTACGAGCAGTACTTC.

This chain connects TRBV11-3 to TRBJ1-2; possibly TRBD1 for D (5 bases). Germline CDR1 is SGHNT and CDR2 is YENEEA. V was shortened by 5 bases and J by 0 bases, with 13 bases between the two germline ends. CDR3 length: 15 amino acids. The CDR3 loop is CASSPRWDANYGYTF. The CDR3 DNA sequence: TGTGCCAGCAGCCCTCGATGGGACGCTAACTATGGCTACACCTTC.

The rearrangement links TRBV29-1 to TRBJ1-5; D remains ambiguous. There are 12 residues in the CDR3. Germline V lookup: CDR1 SQVTM, CDR2 ANQGSEA. V lost 4 bases, J lost 6 bases, and 10 bases lay in between. CDR3 sequence: CSVGNWGQPQHF. CDR3 DNA sequence: TGCAGCGTTGGGAATTGGGGTCAGCCCCAGCATTTT. The complete variable domain, with remaining parts taken from reference TRBV29-1 and TRBJ1-5, reads SAVISQKPSRDICQRGTSLTIQCQVDSQVTMMFWYRQQPGQSLTLIATANQGSEATYESGFVIDKFPISRPNLTFSTLTVSNMSPEDSSIYLCSVGNWGQPQHFGDGTRLSIL.

This chain uses TRBV5-4 with TRBJ2-7; 13 nucleotides align to TRBD2. Germline lookup yields CDR1 SGHNT and CDR2 YYREEE (reference sequence). CDR3 size: 16 residues. V lost 3 bases to trimming and J lost 3 bases; unmatched junction nucleotides: 6. The CDR3 here is CASSSSGLAGIYEQYF. CDR3 bases: TGTGCCAGCAGCTCTTCGGGACTAGCGGGGATCTACGAGCAGTACTTC.

This chain joins TRBV7-9 and TRBJ1-1; D not certain. CDR1 and CDR2 (germline): SEHNR, FQNEAQ (reference sequence). This CDR3 has 11 amino acids. V was clipped by 2 bases and J by 10 bases, with 8 bases between them. DNA of the CDR3: TGTGCCAGCAGCTTAAGAGACGGAGCTTTCTTT. This gives the protein CASSLRDGAFF.

CDR3 sequence (DNA): TGTGCCAGCAGACTAGCTGGGAACTACGAGCAGTACTTC. Protein sequence: CASRLAGNYEQYF. V is TRBV6-1 and J is TRBJ2-7; D perhaps matches TRBD2 (6 bases). The CDR3 sequence is 13 residues long. The V and J ends lost 6 bases and 3 bases respectively, with 12 bases between them. Germline V gene lookup returns CDR1 MNHNS and CDR2 SASEGT.

DNA for the CDR3: TGCAGCGACCTCGGGATGGGGTACAATGAGCAGTTCTTC. It encodes CSDLGMGYNEQFF. The chain links TRBV29-1 to TRBJ2-1; TRBD2 is a possible D gene (5 bases). The CDR3 covers 13 residues. Deletions cut 7 bases from V and 4 bases from J, with 14 bases between. Germline loops: CDR1 SQVTM, CDR2 ANQGSEA.

This chain joins TRBV11-1 and TRBJ2-7; TRBD1 aligns across 9 bases. The germline V gene has CDR1 SGHAT and CDR2 FQDESV (reference sequence). CDR3 size: 16 residues. The V and J ends lost 1 base and 2 bases, in that order; junction bases with no gene match: 6. The CDR3 nucleotides read TGTGCCAGCAGCTTAGACCTACAGGGGGCAACCTACGAGCAGTACTTC. This translates into CASSLDLQGATYEQYF.

The chain uses TRBV12-5 and TRBJ1-5; TRBD1 might be the D (5 bases). The V end was cut by 4 bases, the J end by 8 bases, with 9 bases between. CDR1 and CDR2 from the germline V gene are LGHNT and FRNRAP. This CDR3 spans 12 amino acids. The CDR3 is CASGSGLKPQHF. CDR3 coding DNA: TGTGCTAGTGGTTCGGGGCTAAAGCCCCAGCATTTT.

V gene TRBV5-4 combines with J gene TRBJ1-3; a possible D gene is TRBD1 (5 bases). The CDR3 has 16 amino acids. The V and J ends lost 2 bases and 0 bases respectively, with 12 bases between them. Germline-derived CDR1 and CDR2 are SGHNT and YYREEE (reference sequence). CDR3 protein: CASSFTGSASGNTIYF. CDR3 nucleotide sequence: TGTGCCAGCAGCTTTACAGGATCCGCCTCTGGAAACACCATATATTTT. The full variable domain, rest sourced from reference TRBV5-4 and TRBJ1-3, is ETGVTQSPTHLIKTRGQQVTLRCSSQSGHNTVSWYQQALGQGPQFIFQYYREEENGRGNFPPRFSGLQFPNYSSELNVNALELDDSALYLCASSFTGSASGNTIYFGEGSWLTVV.

This clone has only one observation. The chain recombines TRBV9 with TRBJ1-2; no definite D call. The germline gives CDR1 SGDLS, CDR2 YYNGEE. The CDR3 totals 10 residues. V was clipped by 3 bases and J by 8 bases, with 5 bases between them. The CDR3 region is CASSGRGYTF. The CDR3 DNA reads TGTGCCAGCAGCGGGAGGGGCTACACCTTC.

The CDR3 nucleotides read TGTGCCAGCAGAGACCGCGACAGGGCCGCTGAAGCTTTCTTT. This codes for CASRDRDRAAEAFF. J is TRBJ1-1 and V is TRBV6-5; TRBD1 matches at 7 bases. CDR3 length: 14 amino acids. Per germline, CDR1 MNHEY and CDR2 SVGAGI. V lost 6 bases and J lost 6; bases outside the gene matches: 10.

The chain recombines TRBV6-1 with TRBJ1-2, with D unresolved. This CDR3 has 13 residues. Germline V gives CDR1 MNHNS, CDR2 SASEGT. V lost 2 bases, J lost 4 bases, and 8 bases lay in between. In DNA, the CDR3 is TGTGCCAGCAGTGAAAGGCAGATCTATGGCTACACCTTC. Amino acid sequence: CASSERQIYGYTF.

This sequence joins TRBV19 and TRBJ2-3; D remains unclear. Germline loops: CDR1 LNHDA, CDR2 SQIVND (reference sequence). The CDR3 is 14 amino acids. The ends were cut back, 5 bases at V and 2 bases at J, with 11 bases in the middle. The CDR3 loop reads CASSEGRITDTQYF. The CDR3 DNA reads TGTGCCAGTAGTGAAGGTCGGATCACAGATACGCAGTATTTT.

The J gene is TRBJ2-7, the V gene TRBV9; 8 bases agree with TRBD2. The trim removed 4 bases at V and 0 bases at J, leaving 9 bases unmatched. Germline assignment: CDR1 SGDLS and CDR2 YYNGEE. The CDR3 has 16 residues. CDR3 coding DNA: TGTGCCAGCAGCACCACCCCAAGCGGGAGCTCCTACGAGCAGTACTTC. It encodes CASSTTPSGSSYEQYF.